This T cell receptor beta chain was captured in a study of OX40 agonist ivuxolimab in advanced cancers. Turning to the study itself: Ivuxolimab was administered intravenously to patients at 0.01 to 10 mg/kg every 2 weeks. Partial responses were achieved by three patients, of whom one had hepatocellular carcinoma and two had cutaneous melanoma. Regarding the study as a whole: Within 6 weeks, CD4+ and CD8+ blood T cells expanded clonally at 0.1 to 3.0 mg/kg.

The junction had 6 bases not matched to a gene; V was cut back by 5 bases and J by 2 bases. Germline CDR1 and CDR2: LNHDA and SQIVND (reference sequence). CDR3 length equals 14 residues. Samples of blood were obtained at baseline, on cycle 4 day 1, and on cycle 7 day 1. This clone came up many times. Its antigen remains unknown. Here immunoSEQ multiplex PCR was the method, and the copy in TCRdb shows in-frame clones only, minus some. Among about 77,000 clones listed, 81% were seen once. This specimen consisted of CD4+ or CD8+ T cells sorted from blood, obtained in a trial of the OX40 agonist ivuxolimab. The chain joins TRBV19 to TRBJ2-7; 7 nucleotides match TRBD1. The TCR originated in an adult with an advanced solid tumor such as melanoma, head and neck, liver or kidney cancer. CDR3 protein: CASSPRQGAYEQYF. In DNA form, the CDR3 reads TGTGCCAGTAGTCCCCGACAGGGAGCCTACGAGCAGTACTTC.